This T cell receptor (beta chain) came from a study of T cell repertoires in cytomegalovirus infection. Losses at the gene ends were 9 bases for V and 4 bases for J; bases not matched to a gene: 1. Germline V CDR1 and CDR2: MNHNY, SVGAGI (reference sequence). This CDR3 spans 11 amino acids. This clonotype was seen a few times. Its specificity is unknown. MiXCR, applied by TCRdb to the reads, yields one record per CDR3 protein. The sample comprises some 900,000 distinct CDR3 sequences, approximately 32% of which are singletons, and around 12% rests with the top ten. The V and J genes are TRBV6-6 and TRBJ2-7; 9 nucleotides match TRBD1. Sequenced here: cultured CD8+ T cells from PBMCs, sampled from culture after CMV antigen stimulation. The receptor comes from a human donor in good health (CMV status not recorded). Some clones in this sample may be carry-over from other donors' samples. The CDR3 DNA reads TGTGCCAGTGGACAGGGGTACGAGCAGTACTTC. This gives the protein CASGQGYEQYF.